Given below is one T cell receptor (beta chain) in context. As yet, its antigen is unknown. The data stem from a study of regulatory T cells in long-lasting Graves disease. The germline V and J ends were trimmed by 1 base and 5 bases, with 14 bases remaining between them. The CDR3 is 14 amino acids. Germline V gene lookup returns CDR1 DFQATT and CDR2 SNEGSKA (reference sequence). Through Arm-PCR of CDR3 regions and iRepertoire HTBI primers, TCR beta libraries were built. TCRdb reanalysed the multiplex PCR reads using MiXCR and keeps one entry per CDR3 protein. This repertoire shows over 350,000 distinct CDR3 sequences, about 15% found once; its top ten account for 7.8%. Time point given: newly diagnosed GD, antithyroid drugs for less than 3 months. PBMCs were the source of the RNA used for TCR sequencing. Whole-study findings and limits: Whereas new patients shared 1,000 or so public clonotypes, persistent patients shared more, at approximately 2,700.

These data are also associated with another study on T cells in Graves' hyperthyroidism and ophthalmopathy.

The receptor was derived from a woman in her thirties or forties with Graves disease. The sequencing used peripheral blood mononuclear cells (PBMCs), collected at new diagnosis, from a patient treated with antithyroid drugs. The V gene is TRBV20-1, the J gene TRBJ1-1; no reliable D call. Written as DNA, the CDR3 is TGCAGTGCTAGAGTGAGGACGGGAGGGACTGAAGCTTTCTTT. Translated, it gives CSARVRTGGTEAFF.